The clone carrying this T cell receptor (beta chain) was seen more than once but under ten times. V was pared by 5 bases and J by 4 bases, with 12 bases between. The CDR3 has 13 amino acids. Germline lookup yields CDR1 SGHRS and CDR2 YFSETQ. This record comes from a study of spatial heterogeneity in lung cancer. TCRdb independently ran MiXCR on the 5' RACE reads; one entry per CDR3 protein. Seen here are tens of thousands of distinct CDR3 sequences, about 12% observed once, and the top ten hold 30% to 35%. Time point: blood at routine non-recurrence follow-up after resection. The input material, whole RNA from tumor, nontumor lung or frozen PBMC, was sequenced unsorted.

The starting material was PBMCs, obtained at follow-up. The receptor comes from a male donor with early-stage non-small cell lung cancer. The V gene is TRBV5-1, the J gene TRBJ1-1; perhaps TRBD1 as D (5 bases). CDR3 sequence: CASRAGGSTEAFF. CDR3 DNA sequence: TGCGCCAGCAGGGCCGGGGGGAGCACTGAAGCTTTCTTT.